This entry lists 26 T cell receptor beta chains sequenced from one sample in a study of blood T cell repertoires in COVID-19. Method: immunoSEQ multiplex PCR; TCRdb's copy keeps in-frame clones and lacks some. Of approximately 470,000 clones in the sample, around 87% were seen once. Sequences were obtained from PBMCs or T cells enriched from blood (not recorded which). The receptor source for this set is a woman aged 18 to 35 who had recovered from COVID-19.

The chain couples TRBV19 to TRBJ1-2, with a tentative D call TRBD1 (5 bases). The CDR3 extends over 14 amino acids. Between the trimmed V and J ends, which lost 7 bases and 2 bases, there was a span of 14 bases. Per the germline V gene, CDR1 is LNHDA and CDR2 is SQIVND (reference sequence). The CDR3 nucleotides are TGTGCCAGTAATTTGAGGAACAGGAACTATGGCTACACCTTC. Translated, it gives CASNLRNRNYGYTF.

The chain joins TRBV5-4 to TRBJ2-1; 13 positions match TRBD2. This CDR3 is built from 17 residues. The junction had 10 bases not matched to a gene; V was cut back by 3 bases and J by 7 bases. Germline V gives CDR1 SGHNT, CDR2 YYREEE (reference sequence). The CDR3 DNA sequence: TGTGCCAGCAGCTCTGGACTAGCGGGGGCCCGGTTGAATGAGCAGTTCTTC. It yields the protein CASSSGLAGARLNEQFF.

The chain uses TRBV5-1 and TRBJ2-1; TRBD2 matches 11 bases. This CDR3 region has 15 residues. Losses at the gene ends were 9 bases for V and 6 bases for J; bases not matched to a gene: 11. Per the germline V gene, CDR1 is SGHRS and CDR2 is YFSETQ. CDR3 sequence: CATTDSGGVPNEQFF. The DNA of the CDR3 is TGCGCCACCACTGATAGCGGGGGGGTCCCCAATGAGCAGTTCTTC.

This chain joins TRBV2 and TRBJ2-5, with 11 nucleotides matching TRBD2. V lost 6 bases and J lost 5; bases outside the gene matches: 8. The length of the CDR3 is 15 residues. Per germline, CDR1 SNHLY and CDR2 FYNNEI. The CDR3 bases are TGTGCCAGCAGCTTAGCGGGGGGGCCTGGGGAGACCCAGTACTTC. Protein sequence: CASSLAGGPGETQYF.

This clone showed up just a few times. The V and J genes are TRBV3-1 (or the pseudogene TRBV3-2) and TRBJ1-5; no clear D gene. V dropped 0 bases and J dropped 3 bases, with 3 bases sitting between them. From germline, CDR1 is LGHDT and CDR2 YNNKEL (reference sequence). The CDR3 consists of 13 residues. As DNA, the CDR3 is TGTGCCAGCAGCCAAGATTACAATCAGCCCCAGCATTTT. Translation: CASSQDYNQPQHF.

The chain employs TRBV6-5 and TRBJ2-7; the match to TRBD1 covers 9 bases. The germline CDR1 and CDR2 sequences are MNHEY and SVGAGI. With V trimmed by 2 bases and J by 6 bases, 8 bases remained unmatched. The CDR3 runs to 15 residues. The CDR3 region has the DNA TGTGCCAGCAGTTACCTTCCCGGGACAGGGCTCGAGCAGTACTTC. Its translation is CASSYLPGTGLEQYF.

The chain has TRBV6-5 and TRBJ2-7, with D unclear. CDR1 MNHEY and CDR2 SVGAGI come from the germline V gene. Trimming cost V 3 bases and J 0 bases, with 9 bases left between them. The CDR3 consists of 14 residues. The CDR3 is CASSYSFSSYEQYF. The CDR3 DNA is TGTGCCAGCAGTTATAGCTTCAGCTCCTACGAGCAGTACTTC.

The V gene is TRBV27, the J gene TRBJ2-2; D might be TRBD2 (6 bases). The CDR3 runs 16 residues. Germline values: CDR1 MNHEY, CDR2 SMNVEV (reference sequence). The germline V and J ends were trimmed by 2 bases and 0 bases, with 10 bases remaining between them. CDR3 amino acids: CASSLNGGSNTGELFF. CDR3 DNA sequence: TGTGCCAGCAGTTTAAACGGGGGATCGAACACCGGGGAGCTGTTTTTT.

Only one count was recorded for this clone. The chain is built from TRBV4-1 and TRBJ2-6, with 8 bases fitting TRBD1. The CDR3 is made up of 21 amino acids. The V gene's germline CDR1 is MGHRA and CDR2 YSYEKL. V dropped 0 bases and J dropped 0; count of bases not matched to a gene: 13. As DNA, the CDR3 is TGCGCCAGCAGCCAAGATTTCCAGGGGGCGTACCCAGGCTCTGGGGCCAACGTCCTGACTTTC. Protein: CASSQDFQGAYPGSGANVLTF.

The rearrangement uses TRBV5-1 and TRBJ2-7; TRBD1 agrees at 11 bases. This CDR3 is built from 13 residues. Looked up from germline, CDR1 is SGHRS and CDR2 is YFSETQ. V was clipped by 4 bases and J by 5 bases; unmatched bases: 2. Here the CDR3 DNA reads TGCGCCAGCAGCCCGGGACAGGGGGACGAGCAGTACTTC. Protein product: CASSPGQGDEQYF.

The V gene is TRBV2, the J gene TRBJ1-6, with a possible D match to TRBD1 (5 bases). V was cut by 7 bases and J by 6 bases, with 10 bases left in between. CDR3 length: 13 residues. Germline CDR1 SNHLY, CDR2 FYNNEI. The DNA of the CDR3 is TGTGCCAGCACGGGGGACCTTAATTCACCCCTCCACTTT. Amino acids: CASTGDLNSPLHF.

This chain joins TRBV30 and TRBJ2-4; 8 bases are a match to TRBD1. J lost 6 bases, V lost 1 base, and 5 bases had no gene match. Germline loops: CDR1 GTSNPN, CDR2 SVGIG (reference sequence). The CDR3 loop spans 14 amino acids. As DNA, the CDR3 is TGTGCCTGGAGTGCCAGGGGGCGCGGAAACATTCAGTACTTC. It encodes CAWSARGRGNIQYF.

The chain recombines TRBV5-3 with TRBJ1-5, with D possibly matching TRBD1 (5 bases). TRBV5-3 is annotated as an ORF whose role is uncertain. The V gene lost 0 bases and the J gene lost 7 bases, with 11 bases spanning the gap. The CDR3 consists of 14 residues. The CDR3, as DNA: TGTGCCAGAAGCTTGGGCCAGGGAGGCCAGCCCCAGCATTTT. Its translation: CARSLGQGGQPQHF.

This chain joins TRBV7-9 and TRBJ2-7, with 7 nucleotides matching TRBD2. The CDR3 consists of 14 residues. Per germline, CDR1 SEHNR and CDR2 FQNEAQ (reference sequence). The J segment lost 0 bases and the V segment lost 7 bases, leaving 6 bases of the junction unmatched. The CDR3 loop is CASMGGGGSYEQYF. CDR3 in DNA: TGTGCCAGCATGGGCGGGGGAGGCTCCTACGAGCAGTACTTC.

The rearrangement joins TRBV11-2 to TRBJ2-7; D is perhaps TRBD2 (6 bases). The V end was cut by 5 bases, the J end by 4 bases, with 21 bases between. The CDR3 contains 16 residues. The germline gives CDR1 SGHAT, CDR2 FQNNGV. CDR3 nucleotide sequence: TGTGCCAGCAGCCCTCTCGGTCGGACGGGGGATTACGAGCAGTACTTC. Encoded protein: CASSPLGRTGDYEQYF.

The J gene is TRBJ2-2, the V gene TRBV7-3; maybe TRBD1 (6 bases). V was pared by 5 bases and J by 5 bases, with 6 bases between. The CDR3 totals 12 residues. Germline V gives CDR1 SGHTA, CDR2 FQGTGA. This CDR3 is CASSTGTGELFF. DNA of the CDR3: TGTGCCAGCAGCACAGGGACCGGGGAGCTGTTTTTT.

This clone is a singleton in its sample. V usage is TRBV4-1 and J usage is TRBJ1-3; 8 bases match TRBD1. J gave up 4 bases and V 0 bases, and 17 bases lay outside the gene matches. CDR1 and CDR2 from the germline V gene are MGHRA and YSYEKL. CDR3 length: 20 residues. The DNA of the CDR3 is TGCGCCAGCAGCCAAGATATCCCACGGACAGGGTATTCGGGGGGAAACACCATATATTTT. This sequence encodes CASSQDIPRTGYSGGNTIYF.

The chain combines TRBV7-9 with TRBJ1-1; D not resolved. The CDR3 length is 13 residues. Trimming removed 3 bases from V and 0 bases from J, with 5 bases in between. Germline V gene sequence: CDR1 SEHNR, CDR2 FQNEAQ (reference sequence). CDR3 sequence (DNA): TGTGCCAGCAGCTTCCAGGTGAACACTGAAGCTTTCTTT. Protein product: CASSFQVNTEAFF. The whole variable domain, filled in from reference TRBV7-9 and TRBJ1-1, reads DTGVSQNPRHKITKRGQNVTFRCDPISEHNRLYWYRQTLGQGPEFLTYFQNEAQLEKSRLLSDRFSAERPKGSFSTLEIQRTEQGDSAMYLCASSFQVNTEAFFGQGTRLTVV.

The chain uses TRBV18 and TRBJ1-1; D is perhaps TRBD1 (5 bases). The ends were cut back, 5 bases at V and 3 bases at J, with 10 bases in the middle. Looked up from germline, CDR1 is KGHSH and CDR2 is LQKENI. CDR3 size: 13 residues. As DNA, the CDR3 is TGTGCCAGCTCATTTGGGGCCGACACTGAAGCTTTCTTT. This codes for CASSFGADTEAFF. Complete variable domain (other parts from reference TRBV18 and TRBJ1-1): NAGVMQNPRHLVRRRGQEARLRCSPMKGHSHVYWYRQLPEEGLKFMVYLQKENIIDESGMPKERFSAEFPKEGPSILRIQQVVRGDSAAYFCASSFGADTEAFFGQGTRLTVV.

This chain connects TRBV2 to TRBJ2-2; a weak D match, TRBD1 (5 bases). This CDR3 region has 13 residues. From germline, CDR1 is SNHLY and CDR2 FYNNEI. Trimming cost V 6 bases and J 6 bases, with 11 bases left between them. The CDR3 DNA follows: TGTGCCAGCAGGATCAGGGCGGCCGGGGAGCTGTTTTTT. It translates to CASRIRAAGELFF.

The V and J genes are TRBV2 and TRBJ1-2; D possibly corresponds to TRBD1 (6 bases). V gave up 6 bases and J gave up 7 bases, with 18 bases separating them. Looked up from germline, CDR1 is SNHLY and CDR2 is FYNNEI. This CDR3 is 14 amino acids long. DNA for the CDR3: TGTGCCAGCAGATTGGTACAGGGAGTGGGTGGCTACACCTTC. Translation: CASRLVQGVGGYTF.

The genes are TRBV19 and TRBJ1-6; 8 bases line up with TRBD1. CDR3 size: 14 residues. V was clipped by 5 bases and J by 6 bases; unmatched bases: 3. CDR1 LNHDA and CDR2 SQIVND come from the germline V gene (reference sequence). CDR3 nucleotide sequence: TGTGCCAGTAGTTTTCAGGGGGCTAATTCACCCCTCCACTTT. Protein product: CASSFQGANSPLHF.

This clone was picked up a small number of times. This chain uses TRBV20-1 with TRBJ1-3; D remains unclear. Trimming left V 3 bases short and J 4 bases short, with 10 bases between. The length of the CDR3 is 13 residues. Germline V gene lookup returns CDR1 DFQATT and CDR2 SNEGSKA (reference sequence). DNA for the CDR3: TGCAGTGCTAGTCCAAATCAGGGAAACACCATATATTTT. Translating it yields CSASPNQGNTIYF.

CDR3 sequence reads: CASSQGGGYSNQPQHF. In nucleotides, the CDR3 is TGCGCCAGCAGCCAAGGAGGGGGATATAGCAATCAGCCCCAGCATTTT. This chain uses TRBV4-1 with TRBJ1-5; D is possibly TRBD1 (6 bases). The germline CDR1 and CDR2 sequences are MGHRA and YSYEKL. V lost 1 base to trimming and J lost 0 bases, with 10 bases between them. CDR3 length equals 16 residues.

This chain uses TRBV12-3 or TRBV12-4 with TRBJ2-7; 10 bases agree with TRBD1. The ends lost 5 bases at V and 6 bases at J; junction bases unmatched: 4. This CDR3 is built from 13 residues. The CDR3 DNA reads as TGTGCCAGCAGTACGACAGGGGGCGGCGAGCAGTACTTC. Its protein is CASSTTGGGEQYF.

The chain combines TRBV5-6 with TRBJ1-1; D possibly corresponds to TRBD1 (6 bases). Germline-derived CDR1 and CDR2 are SGHDT and YYEEEE. V lost 4 bases and J lost 0, with 16 bases in between. CDR3 size: 16 residues. In DNA, the CDR3 is TGTGCCAGCAGCCCCCCGGACAGACTCATGAACACTGAAGCTTTCTTT. Translating it yields CASSPPDRLMNTEAFF. Full variable domain (remainder filled in from reference TRBV5-6 and TRBJ1-1): DAGVTQSPTHLIKTRGQQVTLRCSPKSGHDTVSWYQQALGQGPQFIFQYYEEEERQRGNFPDRFSGHQFPNYSSELNVNALLLGDSALYLCASSPPDRLMNTEAFFGQGTRLTVV.